This T cell receptor (beta chain) was documented in a study of cytomegalovirus exposure and HLA in healthy donors. Healthy donors of bone marrow made up the group. While unrecorded immune exposures were likely, the donors were nominally healthy when sampled. Turning to this clone: As yet, its antigen is unknown.

This CDR3 has 16 amino acids. V lost 5 bases, J lost 0 bases, and 11 bases lay in between. The V gene's germline CDR1 is SGHTA and CDR2 FQGNSA. The study's findings and limits: Researchers reported that three CMV-associated chains were confirmed in vitro as CMV antigen-specific.

A multiplex PCR was run with 60 Vbeta primers and 13 Jbeta primers. The data were produced by immunoSEQ multiplex PCR, yet TCRdb's version contains in-frame clones alone and is incomplete. The sample includes approximately 150,000 clones, more than 70% of them seen just once. The material sequenced was PBMCs. V is TRBV7-2 and J is TRBJ1-6; D call uncertain. This TCR was sampled from a man aged 25 to 40 in good health and CMV-seronegative. CDR3 sequence reads: CASSDLGSSYNSPLHF. The CDR3, as DNA: TGTGCCAGCAGCGATCTGGGGAGCTCCTATAATTCACCCCTCCACTTT.